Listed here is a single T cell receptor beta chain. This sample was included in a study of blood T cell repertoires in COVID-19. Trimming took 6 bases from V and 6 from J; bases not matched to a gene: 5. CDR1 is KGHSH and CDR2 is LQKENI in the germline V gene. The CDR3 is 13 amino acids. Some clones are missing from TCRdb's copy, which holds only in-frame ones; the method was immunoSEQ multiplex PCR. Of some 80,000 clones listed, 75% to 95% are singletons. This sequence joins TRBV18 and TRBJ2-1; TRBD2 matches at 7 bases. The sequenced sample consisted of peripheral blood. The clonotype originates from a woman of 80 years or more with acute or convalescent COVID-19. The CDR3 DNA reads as TGTGCCAGCTCCACAGCGGGGTTCAATGAGCAGTTCTTC. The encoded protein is CASSTAGFNEQFF. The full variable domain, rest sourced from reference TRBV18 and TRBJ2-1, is NAGVMQNPRHLVRRRGQEARLRCSPMKGHSHVYWYRQLPEEGLKFMVYLQKENIIDESGMPKERFSAEFPKEGPSILRIQQVVRGDSAAYFCASSTAGFNEQFFGPGTRLTVL.